The clone carrying this TCR beta chain has just a few counts. The sample is drawn from a study of blood T cell repertoires in COVID-19. Across the whole study: Samples of COVID-19 (acute and convalescent) were obtained from the United States, Italy and Spain. The cDNA or gDNA used as material had been derived from T cells, B-cell-depleted T cells, or PBMCs.

The germline V gene encodes CDR1 WSHSY and CDR2 SAAADI. Trimming shortened V by 6 bases and J by 2 bases, and 14 bases separated the two germline ends. CDR3 length equals 15 residues. Authors' analysis steps: Amplifying reference gene primers gave estimates of nucleated cell counts. The method was immunoSEQ multiplex PCR; TCRdb's version includes in-frame clones alone and lacks a portion of them. That table gives V, J and clone size, and the DNA gave D and trimming. The sample has roughly 280,000 clones; about 86% are singletons. The sequence derives from a young man with active or convalescent COVID-19. Sample: peripheral blood. This rearrangement joins TRBV10-2 to TRBJ1-5; TRBD1 is a possible D gene (6 bases). The CDR3 bases are TGCGCCAGCAGAGGGGAGCAGGGGCGCAATCAGCCCCAGCATTTT. Translated: CASRGEQGRNQPQHF.